This T cell receptor (beta chain) is from a study of blood T cell repertoires in COVID-19. This clone showed up just once. The V end was cut by 2 bases, the J end by 6 bases, with 7 bases between. This CDR3 region has 13 residues. CDR1 and CDR2 (germline): KGHSH, LQKENI. The table came from immunoSEQ multiplex PCR; TCRdb's copy has only in-frame clones and leaves some out. The sample includes roughly 50,000 clones, 80% to 85% of them seen just once. The chain recombines TRBV18 with TRBJ2-2; D possibly corresponds to TRBD1 (5 bases). The sequenced material came from peripheral blood. This sequence originates from a woman at least 80 years old with acute or convalescent COVID-19. The CDR3 DNA reads as TGTGCCAGCTCACCAAAGGGGTCCGGGGAGCTGTTTTTT. Amino acid sequence: CASSPKGSGELFF.